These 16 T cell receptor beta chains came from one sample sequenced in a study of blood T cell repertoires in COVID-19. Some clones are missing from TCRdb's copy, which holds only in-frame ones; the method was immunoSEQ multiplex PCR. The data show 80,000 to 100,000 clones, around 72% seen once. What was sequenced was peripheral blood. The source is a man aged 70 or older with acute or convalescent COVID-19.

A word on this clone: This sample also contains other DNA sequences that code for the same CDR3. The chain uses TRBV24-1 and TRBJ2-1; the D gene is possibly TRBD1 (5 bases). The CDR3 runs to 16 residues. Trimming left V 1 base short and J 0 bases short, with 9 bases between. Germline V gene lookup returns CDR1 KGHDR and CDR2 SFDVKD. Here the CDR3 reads CATSDLRGSSYNEQFF. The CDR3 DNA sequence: TGTGCCACCAGTGATTTAAGGGGCAGCTCCTACAATGAGCAGTTCTTC.

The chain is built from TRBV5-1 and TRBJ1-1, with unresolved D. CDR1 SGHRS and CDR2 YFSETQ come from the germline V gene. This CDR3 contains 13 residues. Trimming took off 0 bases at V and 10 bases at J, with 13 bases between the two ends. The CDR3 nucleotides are TGCGCCAGCAGCTTGGAAGGAGGGCGATTAGCTTTCTTT. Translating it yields CASSLEGGRLAFF.

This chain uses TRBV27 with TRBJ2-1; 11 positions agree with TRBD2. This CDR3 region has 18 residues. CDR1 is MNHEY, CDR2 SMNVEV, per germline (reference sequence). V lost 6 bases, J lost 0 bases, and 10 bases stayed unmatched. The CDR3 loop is CASRKGLAATSSYNEQFF. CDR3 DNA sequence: TGTGCCAGCAGAAAGGGACTAGCGGCGACTAGCTCCTACAATGAGCAGTTCTTC.

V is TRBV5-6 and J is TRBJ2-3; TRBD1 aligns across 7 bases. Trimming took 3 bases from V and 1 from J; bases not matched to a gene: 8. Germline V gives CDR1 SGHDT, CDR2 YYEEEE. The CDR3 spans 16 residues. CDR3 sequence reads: CASSSQGSIGTDTQYF. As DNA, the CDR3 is TGTGCCAGCAGCTCACAGGGGAGTATCGGCACAGATACGCAGTATTTT.

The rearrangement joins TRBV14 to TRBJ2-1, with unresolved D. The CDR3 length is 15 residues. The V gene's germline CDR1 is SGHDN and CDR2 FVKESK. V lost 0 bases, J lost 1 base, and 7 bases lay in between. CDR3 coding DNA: TGTGCCAGCAGCCAAGATCGGCGGTCCTACAATGAGCAGTTCTTC. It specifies CASSQDRRSYNEQFF.

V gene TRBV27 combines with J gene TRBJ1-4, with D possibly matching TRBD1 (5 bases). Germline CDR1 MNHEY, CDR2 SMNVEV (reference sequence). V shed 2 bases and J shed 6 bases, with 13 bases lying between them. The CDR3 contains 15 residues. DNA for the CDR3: TGTGCCAGCAGTTTACTAGGGGCTGAATATGAAAAACTGTTTTTT. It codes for CASSLLGAEYEKLFF.

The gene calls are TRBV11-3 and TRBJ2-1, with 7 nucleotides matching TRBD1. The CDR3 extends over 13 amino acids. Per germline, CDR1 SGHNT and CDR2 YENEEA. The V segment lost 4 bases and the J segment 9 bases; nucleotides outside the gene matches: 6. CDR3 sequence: CASSSQTGTEQFF. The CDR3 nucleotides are TGTGCCAGCAGCTCTCAGACAGGGACTGAGCAGTTCTTC. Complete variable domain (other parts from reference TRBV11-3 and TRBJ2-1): EAGVVQSPRYKIIEKKQPVAFWCNPISGHNTLYWYLQNLGQGPELLIRYENEEAVDDSQLPKDRFSAERLKGVDSTLKIQPAELGDSAVYLCASSSQTGTEQFFGPGTRLTVL.

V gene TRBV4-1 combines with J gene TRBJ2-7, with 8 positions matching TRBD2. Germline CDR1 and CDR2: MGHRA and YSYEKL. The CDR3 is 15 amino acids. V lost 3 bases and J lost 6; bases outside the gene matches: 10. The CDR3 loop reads CASSQEAGELGEQYF. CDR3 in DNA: TGCGCCAGCAGCCAGGAAGCGGGAGAGTTGGGCGAGCAGTACTTC.

Written as DNA, the CDR3 is TGTGCCAGCAGCTCACTGGGCCTAGCCAATCAGCCCCAGCATTTT. It codes for CASSSLGLANQPQHF. The V and J genes are TRBV7-2 and TRBJ1-5, with D hard to call. Germline V gene data show CDR1 as SGHTA and CDR2 as FQGNSA. CDR3 size: 15 residues. The germline V and J ends were trimmed by 4 bases and 3 bases, with 13 bases remaining between them. Full variable domain (outside the CDR3, taken from reference TRBV7-2 and TRBJ1-5): GAGVSQSPSNKVTEKGKDVELRCDPISGHTALYWYRQSLGQGLEFLIYFQGNSAPDKSGLPSDRFSAERTGGSVSTLTIQRTQQEDSAVYLCASSSLGLANQPQHFGDGTRLSIL.

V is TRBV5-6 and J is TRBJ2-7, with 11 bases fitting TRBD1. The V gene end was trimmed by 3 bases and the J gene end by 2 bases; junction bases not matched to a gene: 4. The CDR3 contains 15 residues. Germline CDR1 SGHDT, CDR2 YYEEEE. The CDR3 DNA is TGTGCCAGCAGCTACCTGGGACAGGGGGCCTACGAGCAGTACTTC. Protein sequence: CASSYLGQGAYEQYF.

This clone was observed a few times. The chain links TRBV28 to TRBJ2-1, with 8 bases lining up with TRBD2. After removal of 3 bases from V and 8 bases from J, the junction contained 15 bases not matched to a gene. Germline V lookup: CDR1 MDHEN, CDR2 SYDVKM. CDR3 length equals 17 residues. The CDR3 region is CASSFRLGRAGGYEQFF. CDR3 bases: TGTGCCAGCAGTTTTCGTCTCGGGAGGGCCGGGGGGTATGAGCAGTTCTTC.

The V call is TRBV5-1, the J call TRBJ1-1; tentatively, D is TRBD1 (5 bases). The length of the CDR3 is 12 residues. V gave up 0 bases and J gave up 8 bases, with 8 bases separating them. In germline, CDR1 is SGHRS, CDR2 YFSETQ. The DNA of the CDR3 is TGCGCCAGCAGCTTGGGGTGGGGCGAAGCTTTCTTT. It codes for CASSLGWGEAFF.

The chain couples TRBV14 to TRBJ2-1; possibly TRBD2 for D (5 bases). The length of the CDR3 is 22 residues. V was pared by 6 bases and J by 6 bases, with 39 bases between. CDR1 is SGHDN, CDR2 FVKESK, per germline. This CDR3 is CASRHRPWSAGSDQRVTNEQFF. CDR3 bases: TGTGCCAGCAGGCACCGCCCCTGGAGTGCGGGCTCGGACCAAAGGGTTACCAATGAGCAGTTCTTC.

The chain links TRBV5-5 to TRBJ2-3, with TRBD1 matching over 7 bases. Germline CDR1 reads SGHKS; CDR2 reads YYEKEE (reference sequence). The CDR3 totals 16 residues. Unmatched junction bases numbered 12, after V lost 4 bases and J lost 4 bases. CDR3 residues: CASSAAGTVGADTQYF. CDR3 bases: TGTGCCAGCAGCGCAGCCGGGACAGTGGGGGCAGATACGCAGTATTTT.

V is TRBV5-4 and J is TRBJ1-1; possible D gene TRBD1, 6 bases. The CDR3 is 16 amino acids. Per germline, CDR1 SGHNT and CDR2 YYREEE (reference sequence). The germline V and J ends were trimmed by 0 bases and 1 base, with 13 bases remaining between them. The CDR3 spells CASSLGGRGANTEAFF. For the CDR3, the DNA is TGTGCCAGCAGCTTGGGGGGGAGGGGGGCGAACACTGAAGCTTTCTTT.

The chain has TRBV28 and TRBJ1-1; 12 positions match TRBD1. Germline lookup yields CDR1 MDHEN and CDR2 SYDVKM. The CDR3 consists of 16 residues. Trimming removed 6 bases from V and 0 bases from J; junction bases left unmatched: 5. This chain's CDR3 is CASRGTGGGMNTEAFF. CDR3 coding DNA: TGTGCCAGCAGGGGGACAGGGGGCGGCATGAACACTGAAGCTTTCTTT.